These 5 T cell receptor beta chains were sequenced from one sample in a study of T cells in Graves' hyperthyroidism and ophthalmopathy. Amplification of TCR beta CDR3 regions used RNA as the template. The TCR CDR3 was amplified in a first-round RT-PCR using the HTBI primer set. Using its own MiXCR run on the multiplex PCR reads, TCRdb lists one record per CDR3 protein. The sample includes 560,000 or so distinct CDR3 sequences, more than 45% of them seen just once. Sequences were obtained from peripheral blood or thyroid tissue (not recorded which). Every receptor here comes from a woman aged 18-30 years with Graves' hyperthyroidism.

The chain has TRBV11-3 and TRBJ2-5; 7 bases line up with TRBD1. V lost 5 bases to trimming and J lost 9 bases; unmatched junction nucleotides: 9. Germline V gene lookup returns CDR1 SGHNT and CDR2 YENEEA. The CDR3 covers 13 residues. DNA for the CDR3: TGTGCCAGCAGCCGTGGACAGGCCCTGGCCCAGTACTTC. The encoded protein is CASSRGQALAQYF.

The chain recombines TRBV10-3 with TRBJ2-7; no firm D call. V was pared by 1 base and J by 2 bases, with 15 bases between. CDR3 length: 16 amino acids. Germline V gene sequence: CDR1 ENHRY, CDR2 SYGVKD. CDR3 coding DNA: TGTGCCATCAGTGAGTATAATCCAGAAGTAGCCTACGAGCAGTACTTC. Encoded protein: CAISEYNPEVAYEQYF.

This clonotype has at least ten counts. The CDR3 DNA is TGCAGTGCTTCCCGGACAGGGAACTATGGCTACACCTTC. Translation: CSASRTGNYGYTF. V usage is TRBV20-1 and J usage is TRBJ1-2; 8 bases match TRBD1. The germline CDR1 and CDR2 sequences are DFQATT and SNEGSKA (reference sequence). This CDR3 has 13 amino acids. Trimming at V came to 5 bases and at J to 2 bases, leaving 4 bases not matched to a gene.

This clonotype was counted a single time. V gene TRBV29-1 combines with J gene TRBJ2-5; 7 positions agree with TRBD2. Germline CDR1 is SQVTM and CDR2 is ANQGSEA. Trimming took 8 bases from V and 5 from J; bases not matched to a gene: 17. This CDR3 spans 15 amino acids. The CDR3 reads CSLPEAGVTMETQYF. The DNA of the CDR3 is TGCAGCTTACCGGAGGCGGGAGTGACCATGGAGACCCAGTACTTC. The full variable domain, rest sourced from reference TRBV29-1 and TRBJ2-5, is SAVISQKPSRDICQRGTSLTIQCQVDSQVTMMFWYRQQPGQSLTLIATANQGSEATYESGFVIDKFPISRPNLTFSTLTVSNMSPEDSSIYLCSLPEAGVTMETQYFGPGTRLLVL.

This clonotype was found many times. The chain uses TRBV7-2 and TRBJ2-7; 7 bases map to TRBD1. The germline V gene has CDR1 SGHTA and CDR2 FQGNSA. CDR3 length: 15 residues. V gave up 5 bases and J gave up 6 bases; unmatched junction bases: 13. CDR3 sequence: CASSQPGRQGGEQYF. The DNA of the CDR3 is TGTGCCAGCAGCCAGCCGGGGCGACAGGGCGGCGAGCAGTACTTC.